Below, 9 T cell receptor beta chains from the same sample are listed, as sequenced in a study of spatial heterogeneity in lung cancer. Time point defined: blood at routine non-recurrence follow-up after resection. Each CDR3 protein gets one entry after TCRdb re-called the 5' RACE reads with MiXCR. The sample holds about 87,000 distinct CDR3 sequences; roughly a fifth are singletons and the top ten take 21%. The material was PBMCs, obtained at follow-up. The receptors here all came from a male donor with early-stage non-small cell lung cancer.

The CDR3 nucleotides read TGTGCCAGCAGCTTGAATCCAGCGAACACCGGGGAGCTGTTTTTT. It is translated as CASSLNPANTGELFF. J is TRBJ2-2 and V is TRBV5-5; D unclear. This CDR3 is built from 15 residues. V lost 1 base and J 0 bases, leaving 7 bases between the germline ends. From germline, CDR1 is SGHKS and CDR2 YYEKEE (reference sequence).

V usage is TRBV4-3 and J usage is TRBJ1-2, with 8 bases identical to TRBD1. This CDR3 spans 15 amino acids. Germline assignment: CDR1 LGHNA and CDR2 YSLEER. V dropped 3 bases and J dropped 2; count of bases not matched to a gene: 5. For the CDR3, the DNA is TGCGCCAGCAGCCAGAAGGACAGGGACAACTATGGCTACACCTTC. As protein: CASSQKDRDNYGYTF.

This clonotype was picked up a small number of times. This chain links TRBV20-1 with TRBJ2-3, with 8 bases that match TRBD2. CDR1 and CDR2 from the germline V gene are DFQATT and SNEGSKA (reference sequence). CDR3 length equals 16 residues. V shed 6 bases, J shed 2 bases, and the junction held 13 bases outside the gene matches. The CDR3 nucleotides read TGCAGTGCCCCAAACCGGGAGCGGGAGTTCACAGATACGCAGTATTTT. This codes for CSAPNREREFTDTQYF.

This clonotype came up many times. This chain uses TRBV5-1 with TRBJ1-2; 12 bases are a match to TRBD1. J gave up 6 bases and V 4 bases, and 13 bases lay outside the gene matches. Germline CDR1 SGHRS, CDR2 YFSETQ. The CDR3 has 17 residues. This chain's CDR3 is CASSPLQPGQGANGYTF. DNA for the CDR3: TGCGCCAGCAGCCCGCTGCAACCGGGACAGGGGGCGAATGGCTACACCTTC.

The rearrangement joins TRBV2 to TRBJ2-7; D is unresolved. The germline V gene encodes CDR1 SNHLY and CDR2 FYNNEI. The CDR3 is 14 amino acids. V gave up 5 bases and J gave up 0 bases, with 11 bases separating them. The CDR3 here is CASSRTASSYEQYV. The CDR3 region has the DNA TGTGCCAGCAGTAGGACGGCGAGCTCCTACGAGCAGTACGTC.

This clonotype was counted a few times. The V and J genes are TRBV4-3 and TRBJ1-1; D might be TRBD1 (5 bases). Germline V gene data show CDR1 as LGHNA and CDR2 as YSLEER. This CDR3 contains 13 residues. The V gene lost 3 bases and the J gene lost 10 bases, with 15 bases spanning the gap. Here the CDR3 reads CASSQVRGLGAFF. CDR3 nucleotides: TGCGCCAGCAGCCAGGTCCGGGGCTTGGGAGCTTTCTTT.

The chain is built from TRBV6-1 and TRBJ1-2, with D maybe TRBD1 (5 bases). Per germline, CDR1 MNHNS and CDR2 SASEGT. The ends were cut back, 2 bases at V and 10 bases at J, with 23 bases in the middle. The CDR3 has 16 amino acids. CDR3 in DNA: TGTGCCAGCAGTGAATCCGGGACCCTGGTATATCACGACTACACCTTC. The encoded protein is CASSESGTLVYHDYTF.

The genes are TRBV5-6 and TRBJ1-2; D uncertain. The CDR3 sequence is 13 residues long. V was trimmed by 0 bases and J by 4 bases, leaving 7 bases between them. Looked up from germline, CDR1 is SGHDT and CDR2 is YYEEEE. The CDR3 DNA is TGTGCCAGCAGCTTGGCCACCAGCTATGGCTACACCTTC. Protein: CASSLATSYGYTF. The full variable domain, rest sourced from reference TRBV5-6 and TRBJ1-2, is DAGVTQSPTHLIKTRGQQVTLRCSPKSGHDTVSWYQQALGQGPQFIFQYYEEEERQRGNFPDRFSGHQFPNYSSELNVNALLLGDSALYLCASSLATSYGYTFGSGTRLTVV.

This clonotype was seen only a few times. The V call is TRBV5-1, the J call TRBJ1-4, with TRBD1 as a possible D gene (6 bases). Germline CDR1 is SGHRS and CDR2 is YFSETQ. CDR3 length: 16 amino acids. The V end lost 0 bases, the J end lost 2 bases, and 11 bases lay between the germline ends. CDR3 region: CASSLVAGATNEKLFF. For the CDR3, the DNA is TGCGCCAGCAGCTTGGTCGCAGGGGCCACTAATGAAAAACTGTTTTTT.